This paragraph reports one TCR beta chain. Germline V gives CDR1 SGHDN, CDR2 FVKESK. V lost 1 base and J lost 2, with 11 bases in between. This CDR3 has 16 residues. TCRdb keeps only in-frame clones here, not all; method: immunoSEQ multiplex PCR. This sample yields about 60,000 clones, of which approximately 90% are seen a single time; 1% to 1.5% belongs to the top ten. The data were obtained in a study of control samples from healthy donors and cancer patients. The chain joins TRBV14 to TRBJ2-2, with D uncertain. The sequenced sample was PBMCs. The sequence came from a woman aged 45-65 years with colorectal cancer. The CDR3 region has the DNA TGTGCCAGCAGCCAAGCGCCTCAGATCAACACCGGGGAGCTGTTTTTT. Amino acid sequence: CASSQAPQINTGELFF.